This T cell receptor (beta chain) was captured by sequencing in a study of shared clonotypes between healthy human individuals. Overall study results and limits: Shared clonotypes across all four donors exceeded non-shared ones in generation probability. It was only blood that was sampled, and tissue repertoires likely differ. Large depth notwithstanding, sorted-subset sequencing proved incomplete by rarefaction.

Each donor was a Caucasian adult residing in Nashville, Tennessee. This table comes from immunoSEQ multiplex PCR, and its TCRdb copy is limited to in-frame clones, with some not included. This table has over a million clones, roughly 74% appearing once. Of note for this clone: Its antigen remains unknown.

V was shortened by 1 base and J by 6 bases, with 10 bases between the two germline ends. Germline V gene lookup returns CDR1 SGHTA and CDR2 FQGNSA. The CDR3 covers 13 residues. Input material: memory CD4+ T cells from PBMCs. Subset described: CD45RA-negative fraction. V and J are TRBV7-2 and TRBJ2-7; D is possibly TRBD2 (6 bases). The TCR was taken from a man aged 18-30 years in good health. Some clones in this sample may be carry-over from other donors' samples. In DNA, the CDR3 is TGTGCCAGCAGCTTAGGACTAGATGGCGAGCAGTACTTC. This gives the protein CASSLGLDGEQYF.